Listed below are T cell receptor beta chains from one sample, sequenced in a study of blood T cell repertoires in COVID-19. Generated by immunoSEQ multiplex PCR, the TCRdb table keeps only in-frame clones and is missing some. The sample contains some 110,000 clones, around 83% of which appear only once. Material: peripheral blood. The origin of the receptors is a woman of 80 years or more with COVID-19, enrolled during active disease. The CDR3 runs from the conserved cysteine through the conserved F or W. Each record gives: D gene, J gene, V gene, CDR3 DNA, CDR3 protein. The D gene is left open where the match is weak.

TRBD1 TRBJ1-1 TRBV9 TGTGCCAGCAGCGCGGGACAGAGGCAAACTGAAGCTTTCTTT CASSAGQRQTEAFF
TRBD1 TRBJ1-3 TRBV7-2 TGTGCCAGCAGGAAAAGGACAGGAGTCTCTGGAAACACCATATATTTT CASRKRTGVSGNTIYF
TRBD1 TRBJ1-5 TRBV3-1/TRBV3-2 TGTGCCAGCAGCGAGACAGGGGGTCAGCCCCAGCATTTT CASSETGGQPQHF
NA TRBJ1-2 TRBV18 TGTGCCAGCTCACCACGGCATGTAAACTATGGCTACACCTTC CASSPRHVNYGYTF
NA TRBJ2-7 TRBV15 TGTGCCACCAGCAGACTACCCCTCTACGAGCAGTACTTC CATSRLPLYEQYF
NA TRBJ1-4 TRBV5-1 TGCGCCAGCAGCTTGGGGGAGGAGGGTGAAAAACTGTTTTTT CASSLGEEGEKLFF
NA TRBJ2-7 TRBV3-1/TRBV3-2 TGTGCCAGCAGCCAAGATTCGCAGGGGGGTGTCTACGAGCAGTACTTC CASSQDSQGGVYEQYF
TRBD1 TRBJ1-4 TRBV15 TGTGCCACCAGCCCCGGGACAGGGTTTGCGGCAACTAATGAAAAACTGTTTTTT CATSPGTGFAATNEKLFF
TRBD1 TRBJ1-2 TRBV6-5 TGTGCCAGCAGTTCCCTCCGGGACAGGGGTTTTTATGGCTACACCTTC CASSSLRDRGFYGYTF
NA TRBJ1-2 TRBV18 TGTGCCAGCTCACCACTGGACACGAACTATGGCTACACCTTC CASSPLDTNYGYTF